A selection of T cell receptor beta chains follows, all from one sample in a study of identical twins. Each CDR3 protein is one row after TCRdb ran MiXCR on the 5' RACE reads. The sample lists hundreds of thousands of distinct CDR3 sequences; 24% were seen once. A further study also used this sample, focusing on T cells expressing NK-cell markers.

Sequencing was performed on CD4+ T cells sorted from blood. The receptors stem from a young woman in good health. The CDR3 runs from the conserved cysteine through the conserved F or W. A D gene is named only where the DNA matches it firmly. Some rows mark clone size as missing; the rest say once, few, many or name a class of expanded clone.

V: TRBV7-8; size: few; J: TRBJ2-3; D: .; CDR3: CASSHGPTDTQYF; DNA: TGTGCCAGCAGCCACGGACCAACAGATACGCAGTATTTT
V: TRBV30; size: .; J: TRBJ2-7; D: TRBD2; CDR3: CATNGRSGRAEQYF; DNA: TGTGCCACGAACGGTAGGAGCGGGAGGGCCGAGCAGTACTTC
V: TRBV7-2; size: many; J: TRBJ1-1; D: .; CDR3: CASSFAGTVEAFF; DNA: TGTGCCAGCAGCTTCGCGGGGACCGTTGAAGCTTTCTTT
V: TRBV5-1; size: .; J: TRBJ1-1; D: TRBD1; CDR3: CASSVRDSGGAFF; DNA: TGCGCCAGCAGCGTACGGGACAGCGGCGGAGCTTTCTTT
V: TRBV10-1; size: .; J: TRBJ2-7; D: .; CDR3: CATLRGSLGGSYEQYF; DNA: TGCGCCACTTTACGGGGGTCCCTTGGGGGTTCCTACGAGCAGTACTTC
V: TRBV5-1; size: .; J: TRBJ2-3; D: .; CDR3: CASSLGMTDTQYF; DNA: TGCGCCAGCAGCTTGGGTATGACAGATACGCAGTATTTT
V: TRBV5-1; size: .; J: TRBJ2-7; D: .; CDR3: CASSLRPLSYEQYF; DNA: TGCGCCAGCAGCTTGCGACCGCTATCCTACGAGCAGTACTTC
V: TRBV6-6; size: few; J: TRBJ2-3; D: TRBD2; CDR3: CASSGGREKYF; DNA: TGTGCCAGCTCGGGCGGGAGGGAGAAGTATTTT
V: TRBV10-2; size: few; J: TRBJ2-7; D: TRBD2; CDR3: CASRSGTSGSVYAYEQYF; DNA: TGCGCCAGCAGGTCCGGGACTAGCGGGAGTGTTTACGCCTACGAGCAGTACTTC
V: TRBV20-1; size: .; J: TRBJ2-3; D: TRBD2; CDR3: CSARDLAGRTDTQYF; DNA: TGCAGTGCTAGAGACCTAGCGGGAAGAACAGATACGCAGTATTTT